What follows describes a single T cell receptor (beta chain). Germline lookup yields CDR1 SEHNR and CDR2 FQNEAQ (reference sequence). CDR3 length: 16 amino acids. The V end was cut by 1 base, the J end by 1 base, with 13 bases between. This sample was taken from a study of blood T cell repertoires in COVID-19. Study-level background: The United States, Italy and Spain were the sources of the acute and convalescent COVID-19 samples. The cDNA or gDNA used as material had been derived from T cells, B-cell-depleted T cells, or PBMCs.

While infection was still active, Seattle patients were enrolled and then followed longitudinally. Original processing notes: Amplification of reference gene primers was used by the study to estimate nucleated cell counts. TCRdb's copy holds only in-frame clones and misses some; the assay was immunoSEQ multiplex PCR. For V, J and clone size, that table is used; D and trimming come from the DNA. Here the sample spans under 200,000 clones, around four fifths being singletons. This TCR derives from a man in his sixties with COVID-19, enrolled during active disease. Sequencing was done on a sample of peripheral blood. The chain recombines TRBV7-9 with TRBJ1-1, with D perhaps TRBD1 (5 bases). This CDR3 reads CASSLVGGSTNTEAFF. CDR3 bases: TGTGCCAGCAGCTTAGTCGGGGGGTCAACGAACACTGAAGCTTTCTTT.